This TCR beta chain emerged from a study of shared clonotypes between healthy human individuals (dated by TCRdb to 2018 to 2021). The study in broad terms: A couple of women and three men aged 18 to 49 years were included in the cohort. For each donor, CD4 naive and CD4 memory were each run on three plates, CD8 naive on two plates, and CD8 memory on one plate. To estimate repertoire size and how much clonotypes are shared between individuals, the study performed deep sequencing of blood TCR repertoires from 4 to 6 healthy adults. Different laboratories and diverse techniques were used to prepare libraries and sequence TCR repertoires, to increase sequencing depth and limit assay-specific biases. Per donor, leukapheresis produced somewhere between about 0.85 and 8.9 billion PBMCs. Study-wide findings and limitations: Across a few donors, around 5% of naive CD4, 3.5% of naive CD8, about 2% of memory CD4, and over 0.35% of memory CD8 clonotypes were shared. Only blood was sampled, and tissue TCR repertoires likely differ from those in blood. Because the study included a small number of donors, the genetic and exposure-history diversity represented was limited. Even with the large sequencing depth, rarefaction of the sorted-subset datasets indicated that sequencing was incomplete. Pairwise subsampling led to the expectation that sequencing depth would affect the degree of clonotype sharing among donors. Larger estimated clonotype richness was generally found for naive subsets than for memory subsets. Clonotypes shared by all four sorted-subset donors showed higher generation probabilities than non-shared clonotypes.

Using the deep immunoSEQ assay, multiplex PCR amplified TCR CDR3 regions from genomic DNA. For each cell subset, the extracted genomic DNA was distributed evenly across all wells of several immunoSEQ 96-well plates, and each plate served as one replicate. Each replicate PCR for sorted subsets received about 220 ng genomic DNA, equal to around 32,000 T cell genomes. Purified libraries were measured with a Qubit 3.0 fluorometer, size-checked on a Bioanalyzer 2100, and measured again with the KAPA Library Quantification kit. Each immunoSEQ 96-well plate was sequenced on its own single-read 150-cycle Illumina NextSeq 550 flow cell. For the original study's pipeline: The immunoSEQ output contained only junctional sequences without quality scores, so filtering could not match that applied to full-length reads. Sequences were annotated with PyIR, a Python wrapper for IgBLAST v1.9, and V/J genes and CDR3 were assigned using IMGT germline references. Any read was removed if the V/J assignment was weak (E-value above 1e-6), the CDR3 was missing, or the read contained stop codons, out-of-frame junctions, or ambiguous translated residues. V3J clonotypes were defined as sequences sharing the same inferred V gene, J gene, and CDR3 amino acid sequence. To compute the percentage overlap between repertoires, the number of shared unique clonotypes was divided by the size of the smaller repertoire. Repertoire richness was assessed with RTK rarefaction, the Chao1 estimator, and Recon v2.1 estimates of unobserved clonotypes. Generation probabilities for all TCRbeta clonotypes obtained by the gDNA method from a handful of donors were computed using OLGA. TCRdb obtained this table from immuneACCESS and retained in-frame rearrangements with V and J assigned. These tables miss some clones; where compared with another copy, unresolved V genes account for less than half of the shortfall, and the remainder is unexplained. V, J and clone size are taken as reported in that table, and D and trimming were inferred from the DNA itself. The table for this sample lists more than 2 million clones; 85% to 95% of them were counted only once. The ten largest account for about 0.13% of the sample.

The CDR3 contains 14 residues, cysteine and phenylalanine counted. Only the CDR3 region is kept as DNA, spanning 42 bases read in frame from base 1. A distance of 17 bases separates the germline ends of V and J, which lose 5 bases and 7 bases respectively. For CDR1 and CDR2, the germline V gene lists SGHNT and YENEEA. To note about this clone: The antigen it recognizes is unknown. No base-level quality is on record; no much larger clone is a single base apart.

Donors were healthy HIV-negative adults with no recently reported acute infections or vaccinations. All donors were Caucasian adults living in Nashville, Tennessee, USA. CD4+ T cells were enriched by magnetic negative selection, after which naive cells were positively selected on CD45RA and the negative fraction was taken as the memory subset. Blood was obtained by leukapheresis, after which PBMCs were separated by Ficoll-Histopaque density gradient centrifugation and cryopreserved in liquid nitrogen vapor phase. Analytical flow cytometry was used to check the purity and quantity of every magnetically sorted T cell population. Genomic DNA was isolated from each sorted fraction and quantified by UV absorbance on a Nanodrop 2000c.

This sequence was found in a young man in good health. The sequence joins TRBV11-3 to TRBJ1-1; 5 matching bases give a weak D call of TRBD1. Sequencing was done on a sample of naive CD4+ T cells sorted from blood. The cell subset or site tag for this specimen amounts to: CD45RA+ positively selected. Read as DNA, the sequence is TGTGCCAGCAGCCATTGGTCAGGGCGGGTTGAAGCTTTCTTT. Translated, it reads CASSHWSGRVEAFF.